The rows below give T cell receptor beta chains drawn from one sample of a study of Ad26.COV2.S vaccination and SARS-CoV-2 variants. Generated by immunoSEQ multiplex PCR, the TCRdb table keeps only in-frame clones and is missing some. The sample carries about 350,000 clones, 88% recorded once. The sequenced sample was peripheral blood, obtained in a trial of Ad26.COV2.S vaccine versus placebo. The receptors derive from a person aged 18 to 59 who received the Ad26.COV2.S COVID-19 vaccine or a placebo. Both conserved end residues are part of each CDR3. A D gene is named only where the DNA matches it firmly. Expanded clones are given a class, and other clones once, few, many or no size at all.

v_gene: TRBV14; j_gene: TRBJ2-1; abundance: -; d_gene: -; CDR3aa: CASSLLSGTLGEQFF; CDR3nt: TGTGCCAGCAGCCTTCTTAGCGGAACTTTGGGTGAGCAGTTCTTC
v_gene: TRBV3-1/TRBV3-2; j_gene: TRBJ1-1; abundance: -; d_gene: -; CDR3aa: CASSQDRRVTEAFF; CDR3nt: TGTGCCAGCAGCCAAGATCGGAGGGTGACTGAAGCTTTCTTT
v_gene: TRBV5-6; j_gene: TRBJ1-2; abundance: -; d_gene: -; CDR3aa: CASSLASYGYTF; CDR3nt: TGTGCCAGCAGCTTAGCCTCCTATGGCTACACCTTC
v_gene: TRBV9; j_gene: TRBJ1-6; abundance: -; d_gene: -; CDR3aa: CASNDGYNSPLHF; CDR3nt: TGTGCCAGTAACGACGGGTATAATTCACCCCTCCACTTT
v_gene: TRBV25-1; j_gene: TRBJ2-7; abundance: -; d_gene: -; CDR3aa: CASSEGYTDYEQYF; CDR3nt: TGTGCCAGCAGTGAAGGGTATACTGACTACGAGCAGTACTTC
v_gene: TRBV28; j_gene: TRBJ2-7; abundance: few; d_gene: TRBD2; CDR3aa: CASSRPGGQFYEQYF; CDR3nt: TGTGCCAGCAGTCGGCCGGGGGGGCAATTCTACGAGCAGTACTTC
v_gene: TRBV5-4; j_gene: TRBJ2-3; abundance: -; d_gene: -; CDR3aa: CASSAHIGRGADTQYF; CDR3nt: TGTGCCAGCAGCGCCCATATTGGCAGGGGGGCAGATACGCAGTATTTT
v_gene: TRBV5-5; j_gene: TRBJ2-5; abundance: -; d_gene: -; CDR3aa: CASGSPGSETQYF; CDR3nt: TGTGCCAGCGGCTCCCCAGGGTCGGAGACCCAGTACTTC
v_gene: TRBV5-4; j_gene: TRBJ1-1; abundance: -; d_gene: -; CDR3aa: CASSPTLPGTRNTEAFF; CDR3nt: TGTGCCAGCAGCCCCACCTTACCGGGCACGAGGAACACTGAAGCTTTCTTT
v_gene: TRBV6-1; j_gene: TRBJ1-2; abundance: -; d_gene: -; CDR3aa: CASREELSYGYTF; CDR3nt: TGTGCCAGCAGAGAAGAATTGAGCTATGGCTACACCTTC
v_gene: TRBV7-8; j_gene: TRBJ1-3; abundance: -; d_gene: -; CDR3aa: CASSLDSGGNTIYF; CDR3nt: TGTGCCAGCAGCTTAGACAGCGGGGGAAACACCATATATTTT
v_gene: TRBV18; j_gene: TRBJ1-2; abundance: -; d_gene: TRBD1; CDR3aa: CASSPRQGDSYGYTF; CDR3nt: TGTGCCAGCTCACCACGACAGGGCGATTCTTATGGCTACACCTTC
v_gene: TRBV9; j_gene: TRBJ1-2; abundance: once; d_gene: -; CDR3aa: CASSVEGGAGYTF; CDR3nt: TGTGCCAGCAGCGTAGAGGGTGGGGCTGGCTACACCTTC
v_gene: TRBV7-2; j_gene: TRBJ2-3; abundance: -; d_gene: -; CDR3aa: CASSPTDTQYF; CDR3nt: TGTGCCAGCAGCCCCACAGATACGCAGTATTTT
v_gene: TRBV28; j_gene: TRBJ2-7; abundance: -; d_gene: -; CDR3aa: CASNHGYYEQYF; CDR3nt: TGTGCCAGCAACCACGGGTACTACGAGCAGTACTTC
v_gene: TRBV2; j_gene: TRBJ2-1; abundance: once; d_gene: TRBD2; CDR3aa: CAAGENEQFF; CDR3nt: TGTGCGGCGGGGGAGAATGAGCAGTTCTTC
v_gene: TRBV10-3; j_gene: TRBJ2-5; abundance: -; d_gene: TRBD1; CDR3aa: CAISVRQGETQYF; CDR3nt: TGTGCCATCAGTGTGCGACAGGGAGAGACCCAGTACTTC
v_gene: TRBV19; j_gene: TRBJ1-5; abundance: once; d_gene: -; CDR3aa: CASSTPGDSNQPQHF; CDR3nt: TGTGCCAGTAGTACCCCGGGAGATAGCAATCAGCCCCAGCATTTT
v_gene: TRBV28; j_gene: TRBJ2-5; abundance: -; d_gene: -; CDR3aa: CASARGLETQYF; CDR3nt: TGTGCCAGCGCCCGTGGATTGGAGACCCAGTACTTC
v_gene: TRBV10-3; j_gene: TRBJ2-1; abundance: -; d_gene: TRBD1; CDR3aa: CASKGPGQGYNEQFF; CDR3nt: TGTGCCTCCAAAGGGCCGGGACAGGGGTACAATGAGCAGTTCTTC
v_gene: TRBV27; j_gene: TRBJ1-4; abundance: -; d_gene: -; CDR3aa: CASRRRGGFNEKLFF; CDR3nt: TGTGCCAGCAGGCGTAGGGGGGGCTTTAATGAAAAACTGTTTTTT
v_gene: TRBV30; j_gene: TRBJ1-2; abundance: few; d_gene: -; CDR3aa: CAWEVYYGYTF; CDR3nt: TGTGCCTGGGAGGTCTATTATGGCTACACCTTC
v_gene: TRBV19; j_gene: TRBJ2-1; abundance: -; d_gene: TRBD2; CDR3aa: CASRVAGEQFF; CDR3nt: TGTGCCAGTAGAGTAGCGGGTGAGCAGTTCTTC
v_gene: TRBV9; j_gene: TRBJ2-1; abundance: -; d_gene: -; CDR3aa: CASSRGQGSYNEQFF; CDR3nt: TGTGCCAGCAGCCGGGGGCAGGGATCATACAATGAGCAGTTCTTC
v_gene: TRBV30; j_gene: TRBJ1-1; abundance: -; d_gene: -; CDR3aa: CAWSIRRSTEAFF; CDR3nt: TGTGCCTGGAGTATTCGGCGGTCCACTGAAGCTTTCTTT
v_gene: TRBV21-1; j_gene: TRBJ1-4; abundance: -; d_gene: -; CDR3aa: CASLGQGMEKLFF; CDR3nt: TGTGCCAGCCTGGGACAGGGGATGGAAAAACTGTTTTTT
v_gene: TRBV19; j_gene: TRBJ1-5; abundance: few; d_gene: -; CDR3aa: CASRIRGVQPQHF; CDR3nt: TGTGCCAGTCGTATCCGGGGCGTTCAGCCCCAGCATTTT
v_gene: TRBV10-3; j_gene: TRBJ1-2; abundance: -; d_gene: -; CDR3aa: CAISDSTGNYGYTF; CDR3nt: TGTGCCATCAGTGACTCTACAGGGAACTATGGCTACACCTTC
v_gene: TRBV5-6; j_gene: TRBJ2-2; abundance: few; d_gene: -; CDR3aa: CASSPAERHFTGELFF; CDR3nt: TGTGCCAGCAGCCCGGCGGAAAGACACTTCACCGGGGAGCTGTTTTTT
v_gene: TRBV25-1; j_gene: TRBJ1-2; abundance: -; d_gene: -; CDR3aa: CASLGQNYGYTF; CDR3nt: TGTGCCAGCCTCGGACAGAACTATGGCTACACCTTC
v_gene: TRBV30; j_gene: TRBJ2-7; abundance: -; d_gene: -; CDR3aa: CAWSVKGSSYEQYF; CDR3nt: TGTGCCTGGAGTGTTAAGGGGTCCTCCTACGAGCAGTACTTC
v_gene: TRBV10-2; j_gene: TRBJ2-3; abundance: once; d_gene: -; CDR3aa: CAIRGAVTSTDTQYF; CDR3nt: TGCGCCATCCGCGGGGCCGTCACTAGCACAGATACGCAGTATTTT
v_gene: TRBV6-2/TRBV6-3; j_gene: TRBJ2-7; abundance: -; d_gene: TRBD2; CDR3aa: CASSYSTGEGLFVPYEQYF; CDR3nt: TGTGCCAGCAGTTACTCGACGGGGGAGGGCCTTTTTGTGCCCTACGAGCAGTACTTC
v_gene: TRBV30; j_gene: TRBJ2-2; abundance: -; d_gene: TRBD2; CDR3aa: CAWTRGRGDTGELFF; CDR3nt: TGTGCCTGGACTCGAGGGCGGGGGGACACCGGGGAGCTGTTTTTT
v_gene: TRBV7-2; j_gene: TRBJ1-3; abundance: -; d_gene: TRBD1; CDR3aa: CASSAWDRGSGNTIYF; CDR3nt: TGTGCCAGCAGCGCATGGGACAGGGGTTCTGGAAACACCATATATTTT